A single sample gave rise to the 15 T cell receptor beta chains below, sequenced in a study of T cells in Graves' hyperthyroidism and ophthalmopathy. Template material for amplifying TCR beta CDR3 regions consisted of RNA transcripts. A set of HTBI primers served as the primers for a first-round RT-PCR of the TCR CDR3. TCRdb re-derived calls from the multiplex PCR reads in MiXCR, one entry per CDR3 protein. Here the sample spans under 500,000 distinct CDR3 sequences, 11% to 15% being singletons. Sequencing was carried out using blood. These receptors were obtained from a man over 45 with Graves' ophthalmopathy.

The V call is TRBV19, the J call TRBJ2-3, with D possibly matching TRBD1 (5 bases). Germline lookup yields CDR1 LNHDA and CDR2 SQIVND (reference sequence). Trimming removed 1 base at V and 4 bases at J, with 21 bases between. This CDR3 is 18 amino acids long. The CDR3 region is CASSIVVVGQGRSDTQYF. DNA for the CDR3: TGTGCCAGTAGTATAGTAGTTGTGGGTCAGGGCCGGTCAGATACGCAGTATTTT.

This clonotype was recorded many times. The chain couples TRBV4-1 to TRBJ2-5; D not resolved. Germline V gene sequence: CDR1 MGHRA, CDR2 YSYEKL. The V end was cut by 2 bases, the J end by 2 bases, with 9 bases between. CDR3 length equals 14 residues. CDR3 amino acids: CASSQHQEQETQYF. CDR3 DNA: TGCGCCAGCAGCCAACATCAGGAACAAGAGACCCAGTACTTC.

This clonotype was counted at least ten times. V gene TRBV7-8 combines with J gene TRBJ2-2; 8 bases agree with TRBD2. CDR1 SGHVS and CDR2 FQNEAQ come from the germline V gene. The CDR3 runs 16 residues. With V trimmed by 5 bases and J by 2 bases, 7 bases remained unmatched. CDR3 residues: CASSPVVAGNTGELFF. CDR3 nucleotides: TGTGCCAGCAGCCCCGTCGTAGCGGGAAACACCGGGGAGCTGTTTTTT.

The chain combines TRBV7-6 with TRBJ2-2; D ambiguous. Looked up from germline, CDR1 is SGHVS and CDR2 is FNYEAQ. The CDR3 length is 15 residues. Between the trimmed V and J ends, which lost 5 bases and 2 bases, there was a span of 12 bases. In nucleotides, the CDR3 is TGTGCCAGCAGCCCGTCAGGAGTCAACACCGGGGAGCTGTTTTTT. It translates to CASSPSGVNTGELFF. Supplemented by reference TRBV7-6 and TRBJ2-2, the full variable domain reads GAGVSQSPRYKVTKRGQDVALRCDPISGHVSLYWYRQALGQGPEFLTYFNYEAQQDKSGLPNDRFSAERPEGSISTLTIQRTEQRDSAMYRCASSPSGVNTGELFFGEGSRLTVL.

The chain carries TRBV19 and TRBJ2-1; D might be TRBD1 or TRBD2, each matching 5 bases. Germline assignment: CDR1 LNHDA and CDR2 SQIVND (reference sequence). Trimming pared 6 bases from V and 1 base from J, leaving 16 bases between. The CDR3 has 16 amino acids. The CDR3 DNA is TGTGCCAGTAGCCCAGCAGGGAGAAGTTCCTACAATGAGCAGTTCTTC. As protein: CASSPAGRSSYNEQFF.

This clonotype was counted many times. This sequence joins TRBV2 and TRBJ2-2; TRBD2 agrees at 10 bases. The CDR3 is 15 residues long. The germline CDR1 and CDR2 sequences are SNHLY and FYNNEI. V lost 4 bases, J lost 2 bases, and 1 base stayed unmatched. Here the CDR3 reads CASSGLAGNTGELFF. Written as DNA, the CDR3 is TGTGCCAGCAGTGGACTAGCGGGTAACACCGGGGAGCTGTTTTTT.

This clonotype was recorded at least ten times. The J gene is TRBJ2-4, the V gene TRBV18; the D is unclear. V lost 3 bases to trimming and J lost 8 bases, with 11 bases between them. This CDR3 has 13 amino acids. CDR1 is KGHSH and CDR2 is LQKENI in the germline V gene. CDR3 DNA sequence: TGTGCCAGCTCACCCCAGCGAGAGGACATTCAGTACTTC. Protein product: CASSPQREDIQYF.

This clonotype showed up just a few times. CDR3 nucleotide sequence: TGTGCCACCAGCAGAGGAGAGGGTACGGCTGAGCAGTTCTTC. Its translation is CATSRGEGTAEQFF. The V gene is TRBV15, the J gene TRBJ2-1; a weak D match, TRBD2 (5 bases). The CDR3 totals 14 residues. The V and J ends lost 1 base and 9 bases respectively, with 13 bases between them. CDR1 is LNHNV, CDR2 YYDKDF, per germline (reference sequence).

The chain joins TRBV6-1 to TRBJ2-1; 13 bases are shared with TRBD2. This CDR3 comprises 16 residues. Germline values: CDR1 MNHNS, CDR2 SASEGT. V lost 5 bases, J lost 5 bases, and 6 bases stayed unmatched. For the CDR3, the DNA is TGTGCCAGCAGTATCGGGACTAGCGGGAATAACAATGAGCAGTTCTTC. Translation gives CASSIGTSGNNNEQFF.

This clonotype was detected a few times. V and J are TRBV20-1 and TRBJ1-6; TRBD1 matches at 7 bases. The CDR3 consists of 15 residues. V shed 5 bases and J 7 bases; nucleotides not matched to a gene: 11. Per germline, CDR1 DFQATT and CDR2 SNEGSKA (reference sequence). CDR3 DNA: TGCAGTGCTTCTGGGGCCAGAGGGGGCAATTCACCCCTCCACTTT. Amino acids: CSASGARGGNSPLHF.

Many counts were recorded for this clonotype. The chain combines TRBV12-3 or TRBV12-4 with TRBJ2-5; no reliable D call. V was trimmed by 6 bases and J by 4 bases, leaving 9 bases between them. The CDR3 loop spans 12 amino acids. The CDR3 DNA reads TGTGCCAGCAGATCAGATGGAGAGACCCAGTACTTC. Its protein is CASRSDGETQYF.

This clonotype has just a few counts. The chain combines TRBV28 with TRBJ2-6; D remains ambiguous. Germline-derived CDR1 and CDR2 are MDHEN and SYDVKM. CDR3 length equals 15 residues. V lost 5 bases and J 0 bases, leaving 8 bases between the germline ends. The CDR3 region is CASSPRISGANVLTF. The CDR3 DNA follows: TGTGCCAGCAGTCCACGAATCTCTGGGGCCAACGTCCTGACTTTC. The whole variable domain, remainder taken from reference TRBV28 and TRBJ2-6, is DVKVTQSSRYLVKRTGEKVFLECVQDMDHENMFWYRQDPGLGLRLIYFSYDVKMKEKGDIPEGYSVSREKKERFSLILESASTNQTSMYLCASSPRISGANVLTFGAGSRLTVL.

This clonotype was detected many times. This chain links TRBV18 with TRBJ2-7, with D tentatively TRBD1 (5 bases). V lost 6 bases to trimming and J lost 3 bases, with 12 bases between them. Germline V CDR1 and CDR2: KGHSH, LQKENI. CDR3 size: 13 residues. This chain's CDR3 is CASSSDRIYEQYF. The CDR3 DNA is TGTGCCAGCTCGTCCGACAGAATCTACGAGCAGTACTTC.

The sample holds one count of this clonotype. This may arise from a read error, as a much more abundant clone is one base away. The chain uses TRBV7-9 and TRBJ2-5, with D possibly TRBD2 on 6 matching bases. The CDR3 length is 14 residues. The V gene lost 5 bases and the J gene lost 9 bases, with 19 bases spanning the gap. The germline gives CDR1 SEHNR, CDR2 FQNEAQ (reference sequence). The CDR3 sequence is CASSERGGTEAQYF. The CDR3 DNA is TGTGCCAGCAGCGAGAGAGGAGGGACGGAGGCCCAGTACTTC.

This clonotype was recorded at least ten times. The V call is TRBV7-9, the J call TRBJ2-7; tentative D call: TRBD2 (6 bases). Trimming shortened V by 1 base and J by 1 base, and 14 bases separated the two germline ends. Germline V gene lookup returns CDR1 SEHNR and CDR2 FQNEAQ (reference sequence). The CDR3 covers 16 residues. This CDR3 reads CASSLGPGLKSYEQYF. The CDR3 DNA reads as TGTGCCAGCAGCTTAGGCCCCGGACTAAAATCCTACGAGCAGTACTTC.